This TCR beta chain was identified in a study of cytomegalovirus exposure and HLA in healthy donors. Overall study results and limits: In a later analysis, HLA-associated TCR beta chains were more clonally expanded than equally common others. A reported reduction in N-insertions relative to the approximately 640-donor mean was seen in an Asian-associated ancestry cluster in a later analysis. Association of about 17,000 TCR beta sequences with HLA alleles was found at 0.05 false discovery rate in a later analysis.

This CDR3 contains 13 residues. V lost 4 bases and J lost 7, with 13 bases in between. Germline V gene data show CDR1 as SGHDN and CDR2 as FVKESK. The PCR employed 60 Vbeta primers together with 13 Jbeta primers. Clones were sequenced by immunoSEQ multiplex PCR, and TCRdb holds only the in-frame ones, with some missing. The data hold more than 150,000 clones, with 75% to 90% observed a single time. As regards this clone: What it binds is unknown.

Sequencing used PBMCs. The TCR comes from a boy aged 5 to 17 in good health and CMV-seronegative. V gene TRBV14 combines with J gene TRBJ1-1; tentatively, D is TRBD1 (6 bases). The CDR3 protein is CASSPRTVGEAFF. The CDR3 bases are TGTGCCAGCAGCCCGCGGACAGTCGGTGAAGCTTTCTTT.